This T cell receptor (beta chain) was documented in a study of technical replicates of blood from several donors. Repertoires were generated with immunoSEQ multiplex PCR, while TCRdb's copy carries only in-frame clones and drops some. Seen here are about 56,000 clones, 92% observed once, and the top ten hold more than 4%. Germline V gene data show CDR1 as SGHRS and CDR2 as YFSETQ. The length of the CDR3 is 15 residues. J gave up 1 base and V 1 base, and 5 bases lay outside the gene matches. The chain uses TRBV5-1 and TRBJ2-7; TRBD2 matches at 7 bases. The source is a human donor in good health. Some clones in this sample may be carry-over from other donors' samples. Sequencing was performed on PBMCs. The CDR3 sequence: CASSLLEGLSYEQYF. CDR3 in DNA: TGCGCCAGCAGCTTGTTGGAGGGACTATCCTACGAGCAGTACTTC. The full variable domain, with the rest looked up from reference TRBV5-1 and TRBJ2-7, is KAGVTQTPRYLIKTRGQQVTLSCSPISGHRSVSWYQQTPGQGLQFLFEYFSETQRNKGNFPGRFSGRQFSNSRSEMNVSTLELGDSALYLCASSLLEGLSYEQYFGPGTRLTVT.